This entry features one T cell receptor (beta chain) sequence. What it binds is unknown. TCRdb's copy holds only in-frame clones and misses some; the assay was immunoSEQ multiplex PCR. There are 7,000 to 8,000 clones in the sample; 55% to 75% occur only once, and about 3.5% lies in the top ten. Trimming removed 4 bases at V and 8 bases at J, with 15 bases between. The CDR3 covers 15 residues. CDR1 is MNHEY, CDR2 SMNVEV, per germline (reference sequence). Time point described: after neoadjuvant nivolumab, at surgical resection. This sample was included in a study of neoadjuvant anti-PD-1 for oral cavity cancer. Study-wide results and caveats: Pretreatment Treg/Th17 ratio correlated inversely with post-treatment tumor clonality.

The specimen was PBMCs, collected after nivolumab (anti-PD-1) treatment. This sequence joins TRBV27 and TRBJ1-6, with D perhaps matching TRBD1 (6 bases). This receptor was obtained from a person aged 35 to 85 with oral cavity squamous cell carcinoma. Written as DNA, the CDR3 is TGTGCCAGCAGTTCAACAGGGTCCCTCTATTCACCCCTCCACTTT. Its translation: CASSSTGSLYSPLHF.